Following are 10 T cell receptor beta chains from one sample sequenced in a study of T cells in localized non-small cell lung cancer. Method: immunoSEQ multiplex PCR; TCRdb's copy keeps in-frame clones and lacks some. In the table there are about a thousand clones, about 25% of which are singletons. The sequences come from normal lung tissue next to the tumor, collected before any cancer treatment. All receptors derive from a woman aged 35 to 70 with stage III lung adenocarcinoma.

In this sample, this clone turned up a few times. This rearrangement joins TRBV9 to TRBJ2-7, with a tentative D call TRBD1 (6 bases). Germline loops: CDR1 SGDLS, CDR2 YYNGEE. This CDR3 spans 13 amino acids. Trimming stripped 7 bases from V and 3 bases from J, with 14 bases between. This CDR3 reads CASDGQLGYEQYF. The CDR3 nucleotides read TGTGCCAGCGACGGACAGTTGGGCTACGAGCAGTACTTC.

V gene TRBV1 combines with J gene TRBJ2-3; the DNA was not used to check the table's D call, TRBD2. TRBV1 is a known pseudogene. The length of the CDR3 is 13 residues. CDR3 region: CASSQEYTDTQYF. The CDR3 DNA sequence: TGCGCCAGCAGCCAAGAATACACAGATACGCAGTATTTT.

The chain carries TRBV5-1 and TRBJ1-1; possible D gene TRBD1, 5 bases. The germline V gene has CDR1 SGHRS and CDR2 YFSETQ. The CDR3 spans 14 residues. The V and J ends lost 0 bases and 1 base respectively, with 7 bases between them. CDR3 DNA: TGCGCCAGCAGCTTGGCTACAGGGAACACTGAAGCTTTCTTT. Translated: CASSLATGNTEAFF.

This clone was detected once. This chain uses TRBV30 with TRBJ1-4; 7 bases map to TRBD1. The CDR3 loop spans 15 amino acids. Germline V gene data show CDR1 as GTSNPN and CDR2 as SVGIG (reference sequence). The J segment lost 7 bases and the V segment lost 3 bases, leaving 11 bases of the junction unmatched. The CDR3 nucleotides read TGTGCCTGGAGACTTCAGACAGGGAGAAGTGAAAAACTGTTTTTT. This gives the protein CAWRLQTGRSEKLFF.

V and J are TRBV10-2 and TRBJ2-7, with D hard to call. The V and J ends lost 2 bases and 4 bases respectively, with 9 bases between them. CDR3 length: 13 amino acids. Germline assignment: CDR1 WSHSY and CDR2 SAAADI. Here the CDR3 DNA reads TGCGCCAGCAGTGAGGGGAACTATTACGAGCAGTACTTC. As protein: CASSEGNYYEQYF.

Within the sample, this clone is medium-sized. The chain joins TRBV11-3 to TRBJ1-2, with no clear D. The CDR3 is made up of 14 amino acids. Trimming stripped 3 bases from V and 0 bases from J, with 8 bases between. Germline CDR1 reads SGHNT; CDR2 reads YENEEA. The CDR3 is CASSLAGANYGYTF. The CDR3 region has the DNA TGTGCCAGCAGCTTGGCCGGAGCTAACTATGGCTACACCTTC. Looking up the rest from reference TRBV11-3 and TRBJ1-2 gives the full variable domain: EAGVVQSPRYKIIEKKQPVAFWCNPISGHNTLYWYLQNLGQGPELLIRYENEEAVDDSQLPKDRFSAERLKGVDSTLKIQPAELGDSAVYLCASSLAGANYGYTFGSGTRLTVV.

The chain recombines TRBV7-6 with TRBJ2-3; D remains ambiguous. Trimming took 2 bases from V and 0 from J, leaving 6 bases between them. CDR3 length: 14 residues. Looked up from germline, CDR1 is SGHVS and CDR2 is FNYEAQ. The CDR3 sequence is CASSLLTSTDTQYF. CDR3 DNA sequence: TGTGCCAGCAGCTTACTGACTAGCACAGATACGCAGTATTTT.

This chain connects TRBV29-1 to TRBJ2-1; 8 bases match TRBD2. This CDR3 spans 15 amino acids. V shed 6 bases and J 5 bases; nucleotides not matched to a gene: 12. Germline V gene lookup returns CDR1 SQVTM and CDR2 ANQGSEA. The CDR3 region is CSVGSRLARNNEQFF. The CDR3 DNA reads TGCAGCGTGGGGTCCAGACTAGCGAGAAACAATGAGCAGTTCTTC.

This clone came up a few times. The chain has TRBV23-1 and TRBJ2-3, with D uncertain. TRBV23-1 belongs to the ORF category, with a function that is uncertain. V dropped 6 bases and J dropped 0 bases, with 16 bases sitting between them. The CDR3 spans 16 residues. The CDR3 DNA reads as TGCGCCAGCAGCCAAGATCTTCAGCGAAGCACAGATACGCAGTATTTT. As protein: CASSQDLQRSTDTQYF.

The V and J genes are TRBV29-1 and TRBJ2-5; 7 bases match TRBD1. The CDR3 totals 16 residues. The germline V gene has CDR1 SQVTM and CDR2 ANQGSEA. V gave up 4 bases and J gave up 5 bases; unmatched junction bases: 16. CDR3 DNA sequence: TGCAGCGTTGCCGGGACACTGACAGGGATTAGGGAGACCCAGTACTTC. This encodes CSVAGTLTGIRETQYF.